This T cell receptor beta chain stems from a study of shared clonotypes between healthy human individuals. Researchers divided each subset's genomic DNA evenly across several immunoSEQ plates. Libraries were prepared by immunoSEQ multiplex PCR; TCRdb keeps only in-frame clonotypes and omits some of them. The table shows 1 million to 1.2 million clones, with 70% to 80% occurring only once. CDR1 is LGHNT, CDR2 FRNRAP, per germline. The CDR3 runs to 13 residues. V was clipped by 4 bases and J by 2 bases, with 7 bases between them. This TCR was recovered from a man aged 18 to 35 in good health. Some clones in this sample may be carry-over from other donors' samples. The J gene is TRBJ2-3, the V gene TRBV12-5, with D perhaps given as TRBD1 or TRBD2 (6 bases each). Material for sequencing was memory CD4+ T cells from PBMCs. Indicated subset: CD45RA-negative fraction. The DNA for the CDR3 is TGTGCTAGTGGTTGGGGGGCCACAGATACGCAGTATTTT. This codes for CASGWGATDTQYF. The whole variable domain, filled in from reference TRBV12-5 and TRBJ2-3, reads DARVTQTPRHKVTEMGQEVTMRCQPILGHNTVFWYRQTMMQGLELLAYFRNRAPLDDSGMPKDRFSAEMPDATLATLKIQPSEPRDSAVYFCASGWGATDTQYFGPGTRLTVL.